Included here is one TCR beta chain sequence, with context. Antigen: not known. This record comes from a study of T-cell memory formation after mild COVID-19. Findings and limits, study-wide: Among contracting clones, CD4+ were mainly CM/EM and CD8+ enriched in EMRA. Day 15 to 85 contracting clones showed balanced CD4/CD8; day 15 to 37 expanders favored CD4+. Whether second-wave clones peaking at day 37 were SARS-CoV-2 specific went unconfirmed.

TCRdb itself ran the 5' RACE reads through MiXCR, one entry per CDR3 protein. Here the sample spans fewer than 400,000 distinct CDR3 sequences, approximately 15% being singletons. Germline assignment: CDR1 MGHRA and CDR2 YSYEKL. The CDR3 spans 19 residues. After removal of 3 bases from V and 0 bases from J, the junction contained 7 bases not matched to a gene. The material sequenced was PBMCs or a T cell subset sorted from them (not recorded which). This TCR derives from a man aged 18-30 years who had mild COVID-19 (a few samples of this study predate the infection). Cell type and time point are not known. The rearrangement joins TRBV4-1 to TRBJ2-1; TRBD2 agrees at 14 bases. The CDR3 bases are TGCGCCAGCAGCCAGGGACTAGCGGGGGAAATAGCCTCCTACAATGAGCAGTTCTTC. It yields the protein CASSQGLAGEIASYNEQFF.